This is a list of T cell receptor beta chains from one sample in a study of cytomegalovirus exposure and HLA in healthy donors. Clones were sequenced by immunoSEQ multiplex PCR, and TCRdb holds only the in-frame ones, with some missing. This table has under 150,000 clones, about 84% appearing once. Input material: PBMCs. The receptors here all came from a woman aged 40-49 years in good health and CMV-seropositive. The CDR3 runs from the conserved cysteine through the conserved F or W. A D gene is named only where the DNA matches it firmly. Size values are once, few and many counts, or a class for expanded clones, and some rows have none.

j_gene,abundance,d_gene,v_gene,CDR3nt,CDR3aa
TRBJ1-3,few,TRBD1,TRBV5-4,TGTGCCAGCAGTCCGGAGACAGGGGTGTCTGGAAACACCATATATTTT,CASSPETGVSGNTIYF
TRBJ2-2,NA,TRBD2,TRBV7-2,TGTGCCAGTAGCTGGCGGGGGGGCGGAACGAACACCGGGGAGCTGTTTTTT,CASSWRGGGTNTGELFF
TRBJ1-2,NA,NA,TRBV9,TGTGCCAGCAAAGGAGCGGACTATGGCTACACCTTC,CASKGADYGYTF
TRBJ1-5,few,NA,TRBV27,TGTGCCAGCAGCTCGAGCAGGGTGTCAAATCAGCCCCAGCATTTT,CASSSSRVSNQPQHF
TRBJ2-1,once,TRBD2,TRBV11-3,TGTGCCAGCAGTTATAGCGGGGGTACCTACAATGAGCAGTTCTTC,CASSYSGGTYNEQFF
TRBJ2-7,NA,NA,TRBV18,TGTGCCAGCTCACCACGACTCCCAGGGCCGGCAGCCCCCTACGAGCAGTACTTC,CASSPRLPGPAAPYEQYF
TRBJ2-3,NA,TRBD2,TRBV7-9,TGTGCCAGCAGCCCGGTAGCGGGAGAGGGCACAGATACGCAGTATTTT,CASSPVAGEGTDTQYF
TRBJ2-3,NA,NA,TRBV5-6,TGTGCCAGCAGCTTGGTTGGGGCAGCAAGTTTAACAGATACGCAGTATTTT,CASSLVGAASLTDTQYF
TRBJ1-1,NA,NA,TRBV18,TGTGCCAGCTCACCACTTCTTGGGGAGCGCACTGAAGCTTTCTTT,CASSPLLGERTEAFF
TRBJ2-7,NA,NA,TRBV7-3,TGTGCCAGCAGCTTAATCGGGAACCCGGTAGAGGTCCCTTCCGAGCAGTACTTC,CASSLIGNPVEVPSEQYF
TRBJ1-2,once,TRBD1,TRBV29-1,TGCAGCGTCGAGGACAGGGCTGAGAGGGGTGGCTACACCTTC,CSVEDRAERGGYTF
TRBJ2-2,NA,NA,TRBV5-4,TGTGCCAGCAGCTTGGTGGGAGTTAACACCGGGGAGCTGTTTTTT,CASSLVGVNTGELFF
TRBJ1-5,NA,NA,TRBV7-2,TGTGCCAGCAGCTCTCAGGGGCGTAATCAGCCCCAGCATTTT,CASSSQGRNQPQHF
TRBJ2-7,NA,NA,TRBV12-5,TGTGCTAGTGGTTTACAGTATTACGAGCAGTACTTC,CASGLQYYEQYF
TRBJ2-1,NA,TRBD2,TRBV7-9,TGTGCCAGCAGCTTGGGGGGTAGCGGGAGTAAACTTGAGCAGTTCTTC,CASSLGGSGSKLEQFF
TRBJ2-3,NA,NA,TRBV4-1,TGCGCCAGCAGCCAAGGGACAGTTTTGACAGATACGCAGTATTTT,CASSQGTVLTDTQYF
TRBJ2-7,NA,NA,TRBV5-1,TGCGCCAGCAAACGTCGGGTAGAGGCCTACGAGCAGTACTTC,CASKRRVEAYEQYF